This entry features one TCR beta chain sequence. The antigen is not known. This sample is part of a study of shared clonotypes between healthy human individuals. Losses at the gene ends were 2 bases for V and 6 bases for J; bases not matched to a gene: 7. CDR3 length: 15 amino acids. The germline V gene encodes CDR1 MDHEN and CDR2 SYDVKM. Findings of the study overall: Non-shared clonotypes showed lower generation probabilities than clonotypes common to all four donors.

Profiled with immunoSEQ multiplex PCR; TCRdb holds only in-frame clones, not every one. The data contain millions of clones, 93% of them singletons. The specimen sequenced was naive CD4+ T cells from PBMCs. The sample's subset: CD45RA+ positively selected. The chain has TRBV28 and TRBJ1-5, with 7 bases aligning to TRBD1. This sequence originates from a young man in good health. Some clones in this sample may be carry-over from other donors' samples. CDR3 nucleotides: TGTGCCAGCAGTTTAGGGCAGGGGGGGGGTCAGCCCCAGCATTTT. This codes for CASSLGQGGGQPQHF.